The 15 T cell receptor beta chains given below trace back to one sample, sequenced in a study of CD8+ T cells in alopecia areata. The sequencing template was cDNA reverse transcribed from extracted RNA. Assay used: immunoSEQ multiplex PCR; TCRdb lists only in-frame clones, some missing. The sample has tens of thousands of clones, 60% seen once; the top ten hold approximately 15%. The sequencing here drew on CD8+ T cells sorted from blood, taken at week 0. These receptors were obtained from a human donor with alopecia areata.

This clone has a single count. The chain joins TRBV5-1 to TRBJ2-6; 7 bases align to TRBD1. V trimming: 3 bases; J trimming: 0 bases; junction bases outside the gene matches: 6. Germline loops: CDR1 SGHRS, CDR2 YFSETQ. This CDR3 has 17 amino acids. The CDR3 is CASSWTGQVSGANVLTF. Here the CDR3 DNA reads TGCGCCAGCAGCTGGACAGGACAGGTCTCTGGGGCCAACGTCCTGACTTTC.

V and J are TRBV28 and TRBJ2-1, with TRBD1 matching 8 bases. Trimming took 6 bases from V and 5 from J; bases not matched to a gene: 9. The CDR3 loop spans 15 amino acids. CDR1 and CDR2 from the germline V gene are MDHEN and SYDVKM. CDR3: CASSNRQGRDNEQFF. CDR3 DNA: TGTGCCAGCAGCAACCGACAGGGGAGAGACAATGAGCAGTTCTTC.

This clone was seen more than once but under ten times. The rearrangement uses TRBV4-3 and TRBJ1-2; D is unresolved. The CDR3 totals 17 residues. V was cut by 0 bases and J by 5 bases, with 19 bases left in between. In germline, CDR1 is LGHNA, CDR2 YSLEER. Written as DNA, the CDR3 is TGCGCCAGCAGCCAAGATATGGACTCCCTCCGGGAGTATGGCTACACCTTC. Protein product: CASSQDMDSLREYGYTF.

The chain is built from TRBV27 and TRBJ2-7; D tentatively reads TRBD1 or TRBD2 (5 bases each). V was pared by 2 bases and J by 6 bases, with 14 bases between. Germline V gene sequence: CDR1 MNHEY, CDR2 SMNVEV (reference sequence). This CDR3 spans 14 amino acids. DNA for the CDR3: TGTGCCAGCAGTTTACAGGGAGTTGGGCGCGAGCAGTACTTC. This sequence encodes CASSLQGVGREQYF.

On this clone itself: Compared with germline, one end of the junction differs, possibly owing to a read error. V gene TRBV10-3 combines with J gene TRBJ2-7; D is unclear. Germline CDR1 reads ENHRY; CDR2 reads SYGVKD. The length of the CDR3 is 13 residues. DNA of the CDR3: TGTGCCAGCAGTTATGGGCAGCACTACGAGCAGTACTTC. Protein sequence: CASSYGQHYEQYF.

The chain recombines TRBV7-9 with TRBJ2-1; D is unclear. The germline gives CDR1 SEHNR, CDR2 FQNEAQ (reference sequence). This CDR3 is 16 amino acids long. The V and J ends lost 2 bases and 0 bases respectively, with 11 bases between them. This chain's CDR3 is CASSLHIRISYNEQFF. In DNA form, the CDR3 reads TGTGCCAGCAGCTTACACATCCGGATCTCCTACAATGAGCAGTTCTTC.

The CDR3 here is CASSSGNTEAFF. The CDR3 DNA sequence: TGTGCCAGCAGCTCGGGGAACACTGAAGCTTTCTTT. This sequence joins TRBV5-6 and TRBJ1-1; D is unresolved. Trimming left V 3 bases short and J 1 base short, with 4 bases between. CDR1 SGHDT and CDR2 YYEEEE come from the germline V gene. The CDR3 spans 12 residues.

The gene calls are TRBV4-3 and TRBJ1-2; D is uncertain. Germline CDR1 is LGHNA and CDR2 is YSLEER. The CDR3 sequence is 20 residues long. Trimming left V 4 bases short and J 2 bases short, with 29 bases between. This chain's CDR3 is CASSPVYPALQPDKNYGYTF. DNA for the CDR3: TGCGCCAGCAGCCCCGTGTATCCGGCCCTGCAGCCAGACAAAAACTATGGCTACACCTTC.

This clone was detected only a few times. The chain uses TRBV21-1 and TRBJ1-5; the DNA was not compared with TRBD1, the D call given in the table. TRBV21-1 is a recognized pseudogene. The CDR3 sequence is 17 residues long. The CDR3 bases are TGTGCCAGCAGCAGCCCCGGGACAGGGATAAGCAATCAGCCCCAGCATTTT. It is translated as CASSSPGTGISNQPQHF.

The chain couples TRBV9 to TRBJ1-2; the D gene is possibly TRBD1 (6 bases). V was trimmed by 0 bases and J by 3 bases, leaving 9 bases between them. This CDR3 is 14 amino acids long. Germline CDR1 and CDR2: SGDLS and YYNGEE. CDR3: CASSVEGGYYGYTF. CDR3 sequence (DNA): TGTGCCAGCAGCGTAGAGGGGGGATACTATGGCTACACCTTC.

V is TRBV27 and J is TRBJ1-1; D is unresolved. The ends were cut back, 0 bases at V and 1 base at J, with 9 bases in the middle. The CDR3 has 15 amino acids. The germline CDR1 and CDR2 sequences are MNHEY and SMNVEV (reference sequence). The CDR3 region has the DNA TGTGCCAGCAGTTTATCGAATTCCCGGAACACTGAAGCTTTCTTT. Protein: CASSLSNSRNTEAFF.

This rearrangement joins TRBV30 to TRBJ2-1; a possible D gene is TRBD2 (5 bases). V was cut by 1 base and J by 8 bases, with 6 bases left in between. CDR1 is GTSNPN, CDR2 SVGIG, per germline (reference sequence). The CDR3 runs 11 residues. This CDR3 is CAWSEGDEQFF. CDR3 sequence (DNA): TGTGCCTGGAGTGAGGGAGATGAGCAGTTCTTC.

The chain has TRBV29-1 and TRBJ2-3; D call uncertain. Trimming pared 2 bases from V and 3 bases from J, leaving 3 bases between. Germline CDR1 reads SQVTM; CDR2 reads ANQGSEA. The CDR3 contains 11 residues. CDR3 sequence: CSVERTDTQYF. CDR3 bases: TGCAGCGTTGAAAGGACAGATACGCAGTATTTT.

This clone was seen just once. The CDR3 reads CASSYSPGGIYEQYF. As DNA, the CDR3 is TGTGCCAGCAGTTACTCCCCAGGGGGGATCTACGAGCAGTACTTC. The chain is built from TRBV6-5 and TRBJ2-7; maybe TRBD1 (7 bases). CDR1 and CDR2 from the germline V gene are MNHEY and SVGAGI. This CDR3 is 15 amino acids long. V lost 0 bases to trimming and J lost 3 bases, with 12 bases between them.

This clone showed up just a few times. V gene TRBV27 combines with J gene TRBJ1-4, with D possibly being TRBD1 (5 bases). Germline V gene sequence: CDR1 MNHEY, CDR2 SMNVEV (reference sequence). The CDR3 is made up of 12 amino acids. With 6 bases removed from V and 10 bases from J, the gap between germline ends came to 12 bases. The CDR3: CASSYSRGKLFF. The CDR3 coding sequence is TGTGCCAGCAGCTATTCGAGGGGAAAACTGTTTTTT.